This T cell receptor (beta chain) was sequenced during a study of control samples from healthy donors and cancer patients. Assay used: immunoSEQ multiplex PCR; TCRdb lists only in-frame clones, some missing. The table lists about 110,000 clones, 88% of them singletons. Per the germline V gene, CDR1 is KGHSH and CDR2 is LQKENI. CDR3 length: 14 residues. J gave up 6 bases and V 3 bases, and 6 bases lay outside the gene matches. This sequence was found in a woman aged 60-70 years with lung cancer. Sequencing was carried out using PBMCs. The chain links TRBV18 to TRBJ2-7; 9 bases fit TRBD2. CDR3 DNA sequence: TGTGCCAGCTCACCTTCCGGGACTAGCTTCGAGCAGTACTTC. Its translation: CASSPSGTSFEQYF.